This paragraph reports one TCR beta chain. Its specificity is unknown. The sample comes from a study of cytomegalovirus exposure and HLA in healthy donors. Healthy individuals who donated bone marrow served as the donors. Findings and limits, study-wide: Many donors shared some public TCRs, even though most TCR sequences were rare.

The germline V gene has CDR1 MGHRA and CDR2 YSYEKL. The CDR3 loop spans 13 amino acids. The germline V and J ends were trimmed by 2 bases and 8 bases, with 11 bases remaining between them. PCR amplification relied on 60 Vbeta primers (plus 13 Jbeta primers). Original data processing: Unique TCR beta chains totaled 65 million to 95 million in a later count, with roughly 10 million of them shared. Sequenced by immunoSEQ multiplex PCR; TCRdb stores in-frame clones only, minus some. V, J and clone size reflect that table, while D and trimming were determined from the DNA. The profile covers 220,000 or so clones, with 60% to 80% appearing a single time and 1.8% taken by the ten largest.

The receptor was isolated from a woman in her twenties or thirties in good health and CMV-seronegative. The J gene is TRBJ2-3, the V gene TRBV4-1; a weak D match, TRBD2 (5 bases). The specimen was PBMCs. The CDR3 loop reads CASSQYNEGTQYF. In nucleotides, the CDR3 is TGCGCCAGCAGCCAATACAACGAGGGTACGCAGTATTTT.